Listed below are T cell receptor beta chains from one sample, sequenced in a study of blood T cell repertoires in COVID-19. This table comes from immunoSEQ multiplex PCR, and its TCRdb copy is limited to in-frame clones, with some not included. The sample has fewer than 70,000 clones; about 88% are singletons. Sequencing was done on a sample of peripheral blood. The receptors originated from a human donor in a cohort sampled during active COVID-19. CDR3s include the opening cysteine and the closing phenylalanine or tryptophan. A D gene is named only where the DNA matches it firmly. Size is stated for part of the rows, as once, few or many counts, or as a class when the clone is expanded.

v_gene	j_gene	d_gene	abundance	CDR3aa	CDR3nt
TRBV7-9	TRBJ1-1	NA	few	CASSSFLTGNTEAFF	TGTGCCAGCAGCTCCTTCCTAACAGGGAACACTGAAGCTTTCTTT
TRBV3-1/TRBV3-2	TRBJ1-5	NA	NA	CASRGGAGQPQHF	TGTGCCAGCAGAGGGGGGGCAGGTCAGCCCCAGCATTTT
TRBV4-2	TRBJ1-1	NA	few	CASSPQKGRGNTEAFF	TGTGCCAGCAGCCCTCAGAAAGGACGGGGTAACACTGAAGCTTTCTTT
TRBV27	TRBJ2-7	TRBD1	NA	CASSLRTGSEQYF	TGTGCCAGCAGTTTACGGACAGGGAGCGAGCAGTACTTC
TRBV9	TRBJ1-6	NA	NA	CASSAPLGGNSPLHF	TGTGCCAGCAGCGCCCCACTGGGGGGGAATTCACCCCTCCACTTT
TRBV19	TRBJ1-5	NA	NA	CASSISGYQPQHF	TGTGCCAGTAGTATTTCGGGGTATCAGCCCCAGCATTTT
TRBV7-9	TRBJ2-1	TRBD1	NA	CASSLRTRDRGYNEQFF	TGTGCCAGCAGCTTGAGGACCCGGGACAGGGGCTACAATGAGCAGTTCTTC
TRBV28	TRBJ2-5	TRBD2	NA	CASSFGTSATQYF	TGTGCCAGCAGTTTCGGGACTAGCGCAACCCAGTACTTC
TRBV6-5	TRBJ1-2	TRBD1	NA	CASGDYRGRGYGYTF	TGTGCCAGCGGAGACTACAGGGGCAGAGGTTATGGCTACACCTTC
TRBV28	TRBJ1-6	NA	NA	CASSFTGSYNSPLHF	TGTGCCAGCAGTTTTACCGGGTCCTATAATTCACCCCTCCACTTT
TRBV7-2	TRBJ1-2	NA	NA	CASSFGVNYGYTF	TGTGCCAGCAGCTTCGGGGTTAACTATGGCTACACCTTC
TRBV5-4	TRBJ2-1	TRBD2	NA	CASSHGTSEYNEQFF	TGTGCCAGCAGCCACGGGACTAGCGAATACAATGAGCAGTTCTTC
TRBV7-9	TRBJ2-7	NA	NA	CASTGLQGPYEQYF	TGTGCCAGCACCGGGCTACAGGGCCCCTACGAGCAGTACTTC
TRBV3-1/TRBV3-2	TRBJ2-7	NA	NA	CASRQYLEQYF	TGTGCCAGCCGCCAGTATTTGGAGCAGTACTTC
TRBV6-5	TRBJ1-6	TRBD1	NA	CASKGNRGISPLHF	TGTGCCAGCAAGGGGAACAGGGGTATTTCACCCCTCCACTTT
TRBV7-2	TRBJ2-1	TRBD2	NA	CASSSQPSGGGNEQFF	TGTGCCAGCAGCTCACAACCCAGCGGGGGAGGGAATGAGCAGTTCTTC
TRBV7-8	TRBJ1-5	TRBD1	few	CASSLYQGDQPQHF	TGTGCCAGCAGCTTATATCAGGGGGACCAGCCCCAGCATTTT
TRBV19	TRBJ2-3	NA	few	CASSIGLADTQYF	TGTGCCAGTAGTATAGGACTAGCAGATACGCAGTATTTT
TRBV6-2/TRBV6-3	TRBJ2-7	NA	NA	CASSYGAESYEQYF	TGTGCCAGCAGTTACGGGGCGGAGTCCTACGAGCAGTACTTC
TRBV6-6	TRBJ2-1	TRBD1	NA	CASTGGLYNEQFF	TGTGCCAGTACAGGGGGGCTTTACAATGAGCAGTTCTTC